Below are 13 T cell receptor beta chains sequenced from a single sample in a study of T cell repertoires in cytomegalovirus infection. A single record per CDR3 protein comes from TCRdb applying MiXCR to the reads. The sample lists 450,000 to 600,000 distinct CDR3 sequences; 11% were seen once. The specimen sequenced was PBMCs. All receptors come from a human donor in good health (CMV status not recorded). Some clones in this sample may be carry-over from other donors' samples.

This clonotype has a handful of counts. V gene TRBV2 combines with J gene TRBJ1-5; possible D gene TRBD1, 6 bases. The CDR3 is 13 amino acids. Germline CDR1 and CDR2: SNHLY and FYNNEI. The germline V and J ends were trimmed by 11 bases and 5 bases, with 16 bases remaining between them. CDR3 amino acids: CAGHGGLDQPQHF. CDR3 DNA sequence: TGTGCCGGTCACGGGGGGCTAGATCAGCCCCAGCATTTT.

This clonotype was picked up many times. The V and J genes are TRBV5-4 and TRBJ2-5, with D possibly being TRBD1 or TRBD2 (5 bases each). CDR1 SGHNT and CDR2 YYREEE come from the germline V gene (reference sequence). The CDR3 contains 15 residues. V dropped 0 bases and J dropped 5 bases, with 14 bases sitting between them. This chain's CDR3 is CASSLELGTGETQYF. CDR3 DNA sequence: TGTGCCAGCAGCTTGGAGTTGGGGACCGGGGAGACCCAGTACTTC. The complete variable domain, with remaining parts taken from reference TRBV5-4 and TRBJ2-5, reads ETGVTQSPTHLIKTRGQQVTLRCSSQSGHNTVSWYQQALGQGPQFIFQYYREEENGRGNFPPRFSGLQFPNYSSELNVNALELDDSALYLCASSLELGTGETQYFGPGTRLLVL.

The CDR3 spells CASSQGIGSTDTQYF. The CDR3 DNA reads as TGCGCCAGCAGCCAAGGAATCGGGAGCACAGATACGCAGTATTTT. The chain has TRBV4-1 and TRBJ2-3; D is undetermined. V lost 1 base to trimming and J lost 0 bases, with 8 bases between them. CDR1 is MGHRA, CDR2 YSYEKL, per germline. The CDR3 runs to 15 residues.

This clonotype was counted between two and nine times. The V and J genes are TRBV12-3 or TRBV12-4 and TRBJ1-1; 8 bases line up with TRBD1. The CDR3 contains 15 residues. Losses at the gene ends were 3 bases for V and 4 bases for J; bases not matched to a gene: 7. CDR3 sequence: CASSFYYTGGTEAFF. CDR3 DNA sequence: TGTGCCAGCAGTTTCTATTACACAGGGGGCACTGAAGCTTTCTTT.

There are many counts of this clonotype. The chain couples TRBV11-1 to TRBJ2-1, with D maybe TRBD2 (6 bases). Germline values: CDR1 SGHAT, CDR2 FQDESV (reference sequence). V shed 5 bases and J shed 8 bases, with 13 bases lying between them. The CDR3 is made up of 13 amino acids. CDR3 in amino acids: CASSLRENYEQFF. The CDR3 DNA reads TGTGCCAGCAGCCTCCGGGAGAACTATGAGCAGTTCTTC.

V usage is TRBV11-2 and J usage is TRBJ2-2; D is unresolved. Germline CDR1 and CDR2: SGHAT and FQNNGV. Trimming took 0 bases from V and 4 from J, leaving 6 bases between them. CDR3 length: 14 amino acids. CDR3 in amino acids: CASSLEAVTGELFF. The CDR3 nucleotides read TGTGCCAGCAGCTTAGAAGCAGTCACCGGGGAGCTGTTTTTT.

This clonotype was recorded at least ten times. CDR3 loop: CSAGIAGGSGSTDTQYF. The CDR3 coding sequence is TGCAGTGCTGGGATAGCGGGAGGATCGGGTAGCACAGATACGCAGTATTTT. This rearrangement joins TRBV20-1 to TRBJ2-3; 10 nucleotides agree with TRBD2. The ends lost 5 bases at V and 0 bases at J; junction bases unmatched: 11. This CDR3 has 17 residues. Germline V gene data show CDR1 as DFQATT and CDR2 as SNEGSKA (reference sequence).

This clonotype has ten or more counts. The J gene is TRBJ2-3, the V gene TRBV3-1, with TRBD2 matching over 8 bases. Germline V gives CDR1 LGHDT, CDR2 YNNKEL (reference sequence). This CDR3 comprises 15 residues. With 3 bases clipped from V and 1 base from J, the junction kept 3 bases outside the gene matches. The CDR3 DNA follows: TGTGCCAGCAGCCACCCCGGGAGGGGCACAGATACGCAGTATTTT. This encodes CASSHPGRGTDTQYF.

This clonotype was seen at least ten times. The chain joins TRBV6-5 to TRBJ2-2; D is uncertain. The CDR3 sequence is 14 residues long. Germline V gene sequence: CDR1 MNHEY, CDR2 SVGAGI. The V end was cut by 5 bases, the J end by 1 base, with 8 bases between. In nucleotides, the CDR3 is TGTGCCAGCAGTCCCTCAGGGAACACCGGGGAGCTGTTTTTT. Protein: CASSPSGNTGELFF.

This clonotype was seen at least ten times. The rearrangement uses TRBV2 and TRBJ2-1, with 9 bases aligning to TRBD1. The V and J ends lost 7 bases and 6 bases, in that order; junction bases with no gene match: 7. Germline V gene lookup returns CDR1 SNHLY and CDR2 FYNNEI. The CDR3 spans 14 residues. CDR3 bases: TGTGCCAGCAAAGTTGGGACAGGGTTCAATGAGCAGTTCTTC. Amino acids: CASKVGTGFNEQFF.

This clonotype was detected many times. This chain uses TRBV9 with TRBJ2-5; 7 bases are shared with TRBD2. Germline assignment: CDR1 SGDLS and CDR2 YYNGEE. After removal of 0 bases from V and 5 bases from J, the junction contained 7 bases not matched to a gene. The CDR3 spans 15 residues. CDR3 bases: TGTGCCAGCAGCGTAGGGGGGGGAGTCGGGGAGACCCAGTACTTC. This encodes CASSVGGGVGETQYF.

This clonotype was counted ten times or more. The rearrangement uses TRBV11-2 and TRBJ2-3; a weak D match, TRBD1 (5 bases). Trimming took 5 bases from V and 8 from J, leaving 20 bases between them. The CDR3 has 15 residues. Germline V gene sequence: CDR1 SGHAT, CDR2 FQNNGV. CDR3 bases: TGTGCCAGCAGCCCGACTGGAGCAGGGTTTGGTACGCAGTATTTT. Amino acids: CASSPTGAGFGTQYF. Supplemented by reference TRBV11-2 and TRBJ2-3, the full variable domain reads EAGVAQSPRYKIIEKRQSVAFWCNPISGHATLYWYQQILGQGPKLLIQFQNNGVVDDSQLPKDRFSAERLKGVDSTLKIQPAKLEDSAVYLCASSPTGAGFGTQYFGPGTRLTVL.

This clonotype came up many times. The chain recombines TRBV2 with TRBJ2-1; TRBD2 might be the D (6 bases). CDR1 SNHLY and CDR2 FYNNEI come from the germline V gene. V dropped 7 bases and J dropped 4 bases, with 11 bases sitting between them. The CDR3 runs to 13 residues. This chain's CDR3 is CASTLGLYNEQFF. CDR3 DNA: TGTGCCAGCACCCTGGGACTTTACAATGAGCAGTTCTTC.